These 29 T cell receptor beta chains originate from one sample sequenced in a study of early T cells in non-severe SARS-CoV-2 infection. MiXCR, run by TCRdb on the 5' RACE reads, gives a single entry per CDR3 protein. The sample lists approximately 88,000 distinct CDR3 sequences, roughly 13% seen once, with around 1.5% in the top ten. The specimen was whole blood. The receptors here all came from an adult who was a healthcare worker with PCR-confirmed SARS-CoV-2 infection or an uninfected control (not recorded which).

This rearrangement joins TRBV4-3 to TRBJ2-2; no reliable D call. V was clipped by 1 base and J by 4 bases, with 7 bases between them. The CDR3 spans 14 residues. CDR1 is LGHNA and CDR2 is YSLEER in the germline V gene. The CDR3 DNA reads as TGCGCCAGCAGCCAAGTACCCGCCACCGGGGAGCTGTTTTTT. Translation: CASSQVPATGELFF.

The rearrangement joins TRBV6-4 to TRBJ2-2; D may match TRBD1 or TRBD2 (5 bases each). CDR1 and CDR2 from the germline V gene are MRHNA and SNTAGT. V was shortened by 6 bases and J by 3 bases, with 14 bases between the two germline ends. This CDR3 is built from 15 residues. The chain's CDR3 is CASSPGTKDTGELFF. CDR3 nucleotides: TGTGCCAGCAGCCCAGGGACCAAGGACACCGGGGAGCTGTTTTTT.

The sample holds many counts of this clonotype. This rearrangement joins TRBV7-9 to TRBJ2-5; D remains ambiguous. This CDR3 region has 13 residues. V was clipped by 1 base and J by 7 bases, with 10 bases between them. CDR1 is SEHNR, CDR2 FQNEAQ, per germline (reference sequence). CDR3: CASSLESWGTQYF. In DNA form, the CDR3 reads TGTGCCAGCAGCTTAGAGAGTTGGGGGACCCAGTACTTC.

This clonotype was picked up many times. The V call is TRBV9, the J call TRBJ2-3, with D perhaps matching TRBD1 (6 bases). With 3 bases removed from V and 1 base from J, the gap between germline ends came to 12 bases. Germline V lookup: CDR1 SGDLS, CDR2 YYNGEE. The CDR3 is 15 residues long. For the CDR3, the DNA is TGTGCCAGCAGCGCAGGGGCTCTCGGCACAGATACGCAGTATTTT. Its protein product is CASSAGALGTDTQYF.

This clonotype occurred many times. The rearrangement links TRBV29-1 to TRBJ1-1; 10 bases are a match to TRBD1. The CDR3 runs 15 residues. The V segment lost 4 bases and the J segment 4 bases; nucleotides outside the gene matches: 9. Germline V gene sequence: CDR1 SQVTM, CDR2 ANQGSEA. The CDR3 is CSVGTGGDLITEAFF. In DNA, the CDR3 is TGCAGCGTTGGGACAGGGGGTGACTTAATCACTGAAGCTTTCTTT.

The chain has TRBV12-3 or TRBV12-4 and TRBJ2-7; D perhaps matches TRBD2 (6 bases). V lost 3 bases, J lost 6 bases, and 15 bases lay in between. The length of the CDR3 is 14 residues. The CDR3 spells CASSFGGYGGEQYF. CDR3 bases: TGTGCCAGCAGTTTTGGGGGGTATGGGGGCGAGCAGTACTTC.

This clonotype has only a few counts. The chain couples TRBV7-2 to TRBJ1-1; D not resolved. Germline loops: CDR1 SGHTA, CDR2 FQGNSA. Trimming took off 1 base at V and 3 bases at J, with 6 bases between the two ends. The CDR3 is 13 amino acids. The CDR3 nucleotides read TGTGCCAGCAGCTTAGGGGTGGACACTGAAGCTTTCTTT. Its translation is CASSLGVDTEAFF.

This clonotype has at least ten counts. The CDR3 region is CASSQDGVSGANVLTF. The CDR3 DNA follows: TGTGCCAGCAGCCAAGATGGGGTCTCTGGGGCCAACGTCCTGACTTTC. The chain carries TRBV4-2 and TRBJ2-6; no reliable D call. With 0 bases removed from V and 0 bases from J, the gap between germline ends came to 6 bases. Per the germline V gene, CDR1 is LGHNA and CDR2 is YNFKEQ. There are 16 residues in the CDR3.

This clonotype was seen only a few times. This sequence joins TRBV2 and TRBJ2-1; tentatively, D is TRBD1 (6 bases). From germline, CDR1 is SNHLY and CDR2 FYNNEI. The CDR3 sequence is 13 residues long. The ends were cut back, 9 bases at V and 0 bases at J, with 9 bases in the middle. CDR3 coding DNA: TGTGCCAGGAGGGACACCTCCTACAATGAGCAGTTCTTC. Its translation is CARRDTSYNEQFF.

This clonotype was counted ten times or more. This chain connects TRBV29-1 to TRBJ2-5; TRBD2 matches 8 bases. Per the germline V gene, CDR1 is SQVTM and CDR2 is ANQGSEA. The CDR3 runs to 11 residues. The V segment lost 7 bases and the J segment 5 bases; nucleotides outside the gene matches: 3. CDR3 nucleotide sequence: TGCAGCGCTGGACTAGCCGAGACCCAGTACTTC. Translating it yields CSAGLAETQYF.

V and J are TRBV3-1 and TRBJ2-5; 10 positions agree with TRBD1. Germline trimming cut 4 bases from V and 5 bases from J; bases unmatched to any gene: 7. Germline CDR1 and CDR2: LGHDT and YNNKEL (reference sequence). The CDR3 covers 15 residues. This CDR3 reads CASSPRDRGLETQYF. The DNA of the CDR3 is TGTGCCAGCAGCCCCCGGGACAGGGGATTGGAGACCCAGTACTTC.

The V call is TRBV6-6, the J call TRBJ2-7; tentative D call: TRBD1 (5 bases). Trimming removed 6 bases at V and 0 bases at J, with 9 bases between. Germline V gene sequence: CDR1 MNHNY, CDR2 SVGAGI (reference sequence). The CDR3 covers 13 residues. The CDR3 sequence: CASSQGTSYEQYF. CDR3 nucleotides: TGTGCCAGCAGCCAGGGCACCTCCTACGAGCAGTACTTC.

The V call is TRBV7-4, the J call TRBJ1-5; D call uncertain. V lost 3 bases and J lost 0, with 21 bases in between. The CDR3 is made up of 19 amino acids. Germline V CDR1 and CDR2: SGHVT, SQSDAQ. The CDR3 bases are TGTGCCAGCAGCTTTGGCCAGTCTTGCGGCCTTTATAGCAATCAGCCCCAGCATTTT. Its translation: CASSFGQSCGLYSNQPQHF.

This chain connects TRBV7-3 to TRBJ2-4; either TRBD1 or TRBD2 may supply D (6 bases each). The germline V gene encodes CDR1 SGHTA and CDR2 FQGTGA. CDR3 length: 16 residues. Trimming shortened V by 5 bases and J by 1 base, and 15 bases separated the two germline ends. CDR3 sequence: CASSVQGGSAKNIQYF. The CDR3 DNA reads as TGTGCCAGCAGCGTACAAGGGGGGTCGGCCAAAAACATTCAGTACTTC.

This clonotype has just a few counts. The genes are TRBV2 and TRBJ2-4; 10 bases map to TRBD1. This CDR3 contains 15 residues. V was clipped by 8 bases and J by 10 bases; unmatched bases: 14. CDR1 is SNHLY, CDR2 FYNNEI, per germline. This CDR3 reads CASCHAKTGGNIQYF. The CDR3 DNA sequence: TGTGCCAGCTGCCATGCCAAGACAGGGGGCAATATTCAGTACTTC.

The table lists this clonotype with a few counts. V gene TRBV6-2 or TRBV6-3 combines with J gene TRBJ2-7; D is unclear. Trimming cost V 6 bases and J 0 bases, with 15 bases left between them. From germline, CDR1 is MNHEY and CDR2 SVGEGT. The CDR3 has 15 residues. The CDR3 sequence: CASRAGQRSSYEQYF. DNA of the CDR3: TGTGCCAGCAGAGCTGGTCAACGGAGCTCCTACGAGCAGTACTTC.

The sample holds one count of this clonotype. The chain links TRBV5-1 to TRBJ2-7; 9 positions match TRBD1. Germline trimming cut 2 bases from V and 5 bases from J; bases unmatched to any gene: 5. This CDR3 is built from 14 residues. Germline V gene sequence: CDR1 SGHRS, CDR2 YFSETQ. The CDR3 nucleotides read TGCGCCAGCAGCTTACAGGGGGCTTTCGACGAGCAGTACTTC. This translates into CASSLQGAFDEQYF.

In its sample, this clonotype was seen a few times. The V call is TRBV4-1, the J call TRBJ1-4, with D perhaps matching TRBD1 (5 bases). Germline-derived CDR1 and CDR2 are MGHRA and YSYEKL. V lost 1 base to trimming and J lost 5 bases, with 11 bases between them. The CDR3 runs to 15 residues. Written as DNA, the CDR3 is TGCGCCAGCAGCCAAGTGGGGCGACGGAATGAAAAACTGTTTTTT. The encoded protein is CASSQVGRRNEKLFF.

The rearrangement links TRBV7-2 to TRBJ2-3; D uncertain. The V gene lost 5 bases and the J gene lost 0 bases, with 12 bases spanning the gap. Germline V gene sequence: CDR1 SGHTA, CDR2 FQGNSA. CDR3 length equals 15 residues. The CDR3 reads CASSVGPKSTDTQYF. The CDR3 bases are TGTGCCAGCAGCGTAGGCCCCAAAAGCACAGATACGCAGTATTTT.

This clonotype has a handful of counts. Germline is not matched at one junction end, which may reflect a read error. This chain joins TRBV19 and TRBJ2-1; 10 nucleotides agree with TRBD1. Germline loops: CDR1 LNHDA, CDR2 SQIVND (reference sequence). The CDR3 covers 17 residues. The CDR3 DNA is TGTGCCAGTAGTAAACCGAAGACAGGGGGCTCCCACAATGAGCAGTTCTTC. It codes for CASSKPKTGGSHNEQFF.

This clonotype appeared many times. The chain uses TRBV29-1 and TRBJ1-1, with D unresolved. The V and J ends lost 4 bases and 1 base respectively, with 10 bases between them. CDR1 and CDR2 (germline): SQVTM, ANQGSEA. The CDR3 has 13 amino acids. The chain's CDR3 is CSVVRMSNTEAFF. DNA for the CDR3: TGCAGCGTTGTAAGGATGTCGAACACTGAAGCTTTCTTT.

CDR3 sequence: CASSSPPSGVAFF. CDR3 coding DNA: TGTGCCAGCAGCTCACCTCCCTCCGGGGTGGCTTTCTTT. This sequence joins TRBV7-2 and TRBJ1-1, with D uncertain. The length of the CDR3 is 13 residues. V lost 4 bases to trimming and J lost 11 bases, with 17 bases between them. Per the germline V gene, CDR1 is SGHTA and CDR2 is FQGNSA.

This clonotype was seen only a few times. This chain uses TRBV6-5 with TRBJ2-2; TRBD2 matches 11 bases. Germline trimming cut 8 bases from V and 6 bases from J; bases unmatched to any gene: 5. This CDR3 is built from 14 residues. Germline assignment: CDR1 MNHEY and CDR2 SVGAGI. Here the CDR3 DNA reads TGTGCCAGCGGCCTACTAGCGGGGGCCGGGGAGCTGTTTTTT. It is translated as CASGLLAGAGELFF.

The chain combines TRBV9 with TRBJ1-4; D is unclear. CDR1 and CDR2 (germline): SGDLS, YYNGEE. The germline V and J ends were trimmed by 2 bases and 5 bases, with 10 bases remaining between them. The CDR3 has 14 residues. The CDR3 region has the DNA TGTGCCAGCAGCGTGCAGGACGGCAATGAAAAACTGTTTTTT. This sequence encodes CASSVQDGNEKLFF.

This chain joins TRBV7-6 and TRBJ2-5; D is perhaps TRBD1 (6 bases). V lost 5 bases, J lost 5 bases, and 15 bases lay in between. This CDR3 is built from 14 residues. The germline V gene encodes CDR1 SGHVS and CDR2 FNYEAQ. CDR3 sequence (DNA): TGTGCCAGCAGCCCTCTGGCAGGGGTGGAGACCCAGTACTTC. Translation gives CASSPLAGVETQYF.

The gene calls are TRBV6-6 and TRBJ2-5; unclear D gene. Germline CDR1 and CDR2: MNHNY and SVGAGI (reference sequence). The CDR3 has 12 amino acids. The germline V and J ends were trimmed by 6 bases and 4 bases, with 9 bases remaining between them. The CDR3 region is CASSLFRETQYF. CDR3 bases: TGTGCCAGCAGCCTCTTCCGAGAGACCCAGTACTTC.

The table lists this clonotype with many counts. The V gene is TRBV18, the J gene TRBJ1-1, with TRBD1 matching over 10 bases. This CDR3 has 15 residues. CDR1 is KGHSH, CDR2 LQKENI, per germline. Losses at the gene ends were 1 base for V and 1 base for J; bases not matched to a gene: 0. CDR3 nucleotides: TGTGCCAGCTCACCACGGACAGGGGGGAACACTGAAGCTTTCTTT. This codes for CASSPRTGGNTEAFF.

The genes are TRBV7-9 and TRBJ2-6; D unresolved. CDR1 and CDR2 from the germline V gene are SEHNR and FQNEAQ (reference sequence). The CDR3 consists of 19 residues. V lost 4 bases and J 0 bases, leaving 19 bases between the germline ends. In DNA, the CDR3 is TGTGCCAGCAGCTCGATCTCTGGGCCAACTGACTCTGGGGCCAACGTCCTGACTTTC. Its translation is CASSSISGPTDSGANVLTF.

This clonotype was recorded a few times. The chain combines TRBV30 with TRBJ1-6; 10 bases are a match to TRBD1. Trimming at V came to 3 bases and at J to 7 bases, leaving 6 bases not matched to a gene. The CDR3 consists of 15 residues. Germline V CDR1 and CDR2: GTSNPN, SVGIG (reference sequence). CDR3 amino acids: CAWRGMGQGNSPLHF. CDR3 in DNA: TGTGCCTGGAGAGGGATGGGACAGGGGAATTCACCCCTCCACTTT.